Each of the 12 T cell receptor beta chains below was sequenced from the same sample in a study of OX40 agonist ivuxolimab in advanced cancers. Receptor amplification or capture employed the immunoSEQ multiplex PCR assay. TCRdb took this table from immuneACCESS and kept in-frame rearrangements with V and J called. Such tables lack part of the clones; where checked against another copy, unresolved V genes explain under half of the gap, and the rest is unexplained. The sample has approximately 60,000 clones on record, about 83% of them singletons. The ten largest make up 9.8% of the sample. The source material was CD4+ or CD8+ T cells sorted from blood, sampled in a trial of the OX40 agonist ivuxolimab. All receptors come from an adult with an advanced solid tumor such as melanoma, head and neck, liver or kidney cancer.

About this clone: This CDR3 is also generated by other DNA sequences in the sample. V usage is TRBV27 and J usage is TRBJ1-5; D is unresolved. Germline CDR1 MNHEY, CDR2 SMNVEV (reference sequence). This CDR3 has 13 residues. The ends were cut back, 0 bases at V and 4 bases at J, with 4 bases in the middle. CDR3 in amino acids: CASSLSGNQPQHF. The CDR3, as DNA: TGTGCCAGCAGTTTATCAGGGAATCAGCCCCAGCATTTT.

This sequence joins TRBV7-2 and TRBJ2-5, with 11 bases matching TRBD2. This CDR3 region has 16 residues. With 2 bases clipped from V and 3 bases from J, the junction kept 5 bases outside the gene matches. Germline lookup yields CDR1 SGHTA and CDR2 FQGNSA. Here the CDR3 DNA reads TGTGCCAGCAGCTTACTCCTAGCGGGGGGCGAAGAGACCCAGTACTTC. This sequence encodes CASSLLLAGGEETQYF.

The chain employs TRBV18 and TRBJ1-4, with D hard to call. Germline V gene sequence: CDR1 KGHSH, CDR2 LQKENI. V lost 4 bases and J 8 bases, leaving 14 bases between the germline ends. CDR3 length: 14 amino acids. This chain's CDR3 is CASSLPEPPEKLFF. The DNA for the CDR3 is TGTGCCAGCTCACTGCCGGAGCCGCCCGAAAAACTGTTTTTT.

The chain joins TRBV21-1 to TRBJ2-7. TRBV21-1 is marked as a pseudogene. The CDR3 sequence is 14 residues long. In DNA, the CDR3 is TGTGCCAGCAGCAAAAAGTCCCGGACCTACGAGCAGTACTTC. This sequence encodes CASSKKSRTYEQYF.

This chain links TRBV28 with TRBJ1-1; D is possibly TRBD1 (5 bases). The CDR3 runs 14 residues. Trimming shortened V by 3 bases and J by 1 base, and 9 bases separated the two germline ends. Germline lookup yields CDR1 MDHEN and CDR2 SYDVKM. The CDR3 sequence is CASSFIGQNTEAFF. In DNA, the CDR3 is TGTGCCAGCAGTTTTATAGGACAGAACACTGAAGCTTTCTTT.

The rearrangement uses TRBV7-3 and TRBJ1-1; TRBD1 might be the D (5 bases). V was trimmed by 5 bases and J by 3 bases, leaving 10 bases between them. The CDR3 consists of 13 residues. CDR1 is SGHTA and CDR2 is FQGTGA in the germline V gene. CDR3 region: CASSLQGDTEAFF. The CDR3 nucleotides read TGTGCCAGCAGCCTTCAGGGCGACACTGAAGCTTTCTTT.

Only a few counts were recorded for this clone. This sequence joins TRBV30 and TRBJ2-1, with unresolved D. The length of the CDR3 is 14 residues. Germline V gene lookup returns CDR1 GTSNPN and CDR2 SVGIG (reference sequence). The V end lost 1 base, the J end lost 0 bases, and 7 bases lay between the germline ends. CDR3 protein: CAWSGLISYNEQFF. The DNA of the CDR3 is TGTGCCTGGAGTGGGTTAATCTCCTACAATGAGCAGTTCTTC.

The CDR3 DNA follows: TGTGCCAGCAGCTTAGCTCGGAATAAAGAGACCCAGTACTTC. Its protein product is CASSLARNKETQYF. The gene calls are TRBV7-9 and TRBJ2-5; the D is unclear. The CDR3 is made up of 14 amino acids. Germline CDR1 SEHNR, CDR2 FQNEAQ (reference sequence). V was trimmed by 0 bases and J by 3 bases, leaving 8 bases between them.

The chain is built from TRBV5-1 and TRBJ2-5; TRBD2 agrees at 8 bases. V was pared by 4 bases and J by 7 bases, with 9 bases of the junction left unmatched. This CDR3 is 14 amino acids long. The V gene's germline CDR1 is SGHRS and CDR2 YFSETQ. The CDR3 bases are TGCGCCAGCAGCCCGGGAGCGGGGGCGTTGACCCAGTACTTC. As protein: CASSPGAGALTQYF.

This rearrangement joins TRBV30 to TRBJ2-5, with D perhaps assigned TRBD1 or TRBD2 (6 bases each). This CDR3 is built from 16 residues. V lost 2 bases, J lost 1 base, and 17 bases lay in between. Germline loops: CDR1 GTSNPN, CDR2 SVGIG (reference sequence). CDR3 loop: CAWSTNRGTIQETQYF. CDR3 DNA: TGTGCCTGGAGTACAAACCGCGGGACAATCCAAGAGACCCAGTACTTC.

This chain links TRBV7-8 with TRBJ2-7, with 8 bases that match TRBD1. V dropped 5 bases and J dropped 6; count of bases not matched to a gene: 6. This CDR3 is 13 amino acids long. Germline V gene lookup returns CDR1 SGHVS and CDR2 FQNEAQ. CDR3 coding DNA: TGTGCCAGCAGCCCCGACAGGGGTGGCGAGCAGTACTTC. Translated, it gives CASSPDRGGEQYF.

V usage is TRBV19 and J usage is TRBJ2-2, with D tentatively TRBD2 (5 bases). Trimming left V 5 bases short and J 8 bases short, with 27 bases between. CDR3 length: 18 amino acids. CDR1 is LNHDA and CDR2 is SQIVND in the germline V gene (reference sequence). CDR3 protein: CASSVRIQVFSRGGELFF. The CDR3 DNA sequence: TGTGCCAGTAGTGTCCGTATTCAAGTTTTTTCCCGCGGGGGGGAGCTGTTTTTT.